This T cell receptor beta chain was sequenced in a study of blood T cells in healthy people across ages. Notes on the study in general: Compared with aged donors, long-lived donors showed fewer expanded clones, suggesting selection.

Peripheral blood samples of around 9.3 milliliters were drawn from each donor. Sample-barcoded 5' priming and a J-beta primer mix drove a second PCR of about 7 to 11 cycles. Researchers report that a template-switch adaptor with 12 random nucleotides tagged each cDNA molecule. From the 5' RACE reads, TCRdb called clonotypes with MiXCR, one entry per CDR3 protein. The sample lists 650,000 to 800,000 distinct CDR3 sequences, around 42% occurring once. Germline assignment: CDR1 MGHDK and CDR2 SYGVNS. Trimming took 6 bases from V and 1 from J; bases not matched to a gene: 12. The CDR3 spans 16 residues. The table lists this clonotype with a count of one. Antigen: not known.

The V call is TRBV25-1, the J call TRBJ2-7; 7 bases align to TRBD1. The specimen was blood. The receptor was isolated from a man in his sixties in good health. The CDR3: CASSPGQQYLSYEQYF. The CDR3 DNA reads as TGTGCCAGCAGCCCGGGACAGCAATACCTATCCTACGAGCAGTACTTC.